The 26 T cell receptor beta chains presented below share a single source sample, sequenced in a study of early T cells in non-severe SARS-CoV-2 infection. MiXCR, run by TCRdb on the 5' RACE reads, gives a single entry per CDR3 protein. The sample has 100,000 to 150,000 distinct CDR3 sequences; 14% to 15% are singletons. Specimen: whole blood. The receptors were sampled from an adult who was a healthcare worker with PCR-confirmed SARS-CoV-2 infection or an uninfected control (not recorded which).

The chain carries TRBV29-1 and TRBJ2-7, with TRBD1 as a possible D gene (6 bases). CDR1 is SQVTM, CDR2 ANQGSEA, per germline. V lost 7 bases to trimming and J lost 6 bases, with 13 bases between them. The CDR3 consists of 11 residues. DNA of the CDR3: TGCAGCGGCGAACAGGGTTCCGAGCAGTACTTC. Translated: CSGEQGSEQYF.

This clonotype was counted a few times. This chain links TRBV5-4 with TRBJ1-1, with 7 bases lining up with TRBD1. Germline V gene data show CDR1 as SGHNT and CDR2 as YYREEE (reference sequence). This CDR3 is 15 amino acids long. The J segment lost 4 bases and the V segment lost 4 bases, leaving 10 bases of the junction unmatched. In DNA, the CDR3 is TGTGCCAGCAGCCCCCGACAGGGTTTCGGCACTGAAGCTTTCTTT. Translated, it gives CASSPRQGFGTEAFF.

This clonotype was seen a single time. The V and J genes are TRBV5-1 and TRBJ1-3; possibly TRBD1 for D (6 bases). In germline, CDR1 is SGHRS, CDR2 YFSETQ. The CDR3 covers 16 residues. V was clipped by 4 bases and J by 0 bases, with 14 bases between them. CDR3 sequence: CASSLTDRLSGNTIYF. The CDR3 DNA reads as TGCGCCAGCAGCCTAACGGACAGACTCTCTGGAAACACCATATATTTT.

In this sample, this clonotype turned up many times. CDR3 nucleotides: TGTGCCAGCAGTTACGGGACAGGGCTTTTCTTT. This gives the protein CASSYGTGLFF. This chain joins TRBV6-2 or TRBV6-3 and TRBJ1-1; TRBD1 aligns across 9 bases. CDR1 is MNHEY and CDR2 is SVGEGT in the germline V gene. The CDR3 length is 11 residues. V lost 2 bases to trimming and J lost 13 bases; unmatched junction nucleotides: 2.

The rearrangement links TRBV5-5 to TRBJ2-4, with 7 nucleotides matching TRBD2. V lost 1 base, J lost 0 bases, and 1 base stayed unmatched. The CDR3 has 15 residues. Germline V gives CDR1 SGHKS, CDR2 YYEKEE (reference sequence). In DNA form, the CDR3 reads TGTGCCAGCAGCTTGCGGGGGGTAGCCAAAAACATTCAGTACTTC. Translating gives CASSLRGVAKNIQYF. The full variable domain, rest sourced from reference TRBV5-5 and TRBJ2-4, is DAGVTQSPTHLIKTRGQQVTLRCSPISGHKSVSWYQQVLGQGPQFIFQYYEKEERGRGNFPDRFSARQFPNYSSELNVNALLLGDSALYLCASSLRGVAKNIQYFGAGTRLSVL.

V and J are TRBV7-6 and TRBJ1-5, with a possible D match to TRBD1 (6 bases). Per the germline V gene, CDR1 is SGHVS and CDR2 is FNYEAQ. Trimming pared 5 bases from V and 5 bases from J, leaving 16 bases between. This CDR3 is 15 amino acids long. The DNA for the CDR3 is TGTGCCAGCAGCCTAGGGCAGGGGAGGGATCAGCCCCAGCATTTT. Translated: CASSLGQGRDQPQHF.

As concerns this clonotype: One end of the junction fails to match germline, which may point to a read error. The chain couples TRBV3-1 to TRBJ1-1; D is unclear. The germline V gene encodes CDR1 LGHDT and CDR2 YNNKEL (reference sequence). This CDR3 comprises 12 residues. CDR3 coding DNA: TGTGCCAGCAGCCAAGAACATCTCCGCACAGCCTTT. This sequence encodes CASSQEHLRTAF. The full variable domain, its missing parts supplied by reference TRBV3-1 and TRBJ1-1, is DTAVSQTPKYLVTQMGNDKSIKCEQNLGHDTMYWYKQDSKKFLKIMFSYNNKELIINETVPNRFSPKSPDKAHLNLHINSLELGDSAVYFCASSQEHLRTAFGQGTRLTVV.

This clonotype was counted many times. The CDR3 sequence: CASNSGTPRVETQYF. CDR3 DNA sequence: TGTGCCAGCAACTCAGGGACCCCCCGGGTAGAGACCCAGTACTTC. The rearrangement links TRBV7-9 to TRBJ2-5; the D gene could be TRBD1 or TRBD2 (5 bases each). CDR1 and CDR2 (germline): SEHNR, FQNEAQ (reference sequence). The ends were cut back, 7 bases at V and 4 bases at J, with 19 bases in the middle. The CDR3 has 15 residues.

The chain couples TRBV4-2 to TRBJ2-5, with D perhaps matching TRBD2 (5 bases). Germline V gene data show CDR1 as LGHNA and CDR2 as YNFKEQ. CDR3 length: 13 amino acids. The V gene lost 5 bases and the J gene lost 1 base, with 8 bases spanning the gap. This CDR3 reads CASSGGLQETQYF. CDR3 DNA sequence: TGTGCCAGCAGCGGAGGCCTCCAAGAGACCCAGTACTTC.

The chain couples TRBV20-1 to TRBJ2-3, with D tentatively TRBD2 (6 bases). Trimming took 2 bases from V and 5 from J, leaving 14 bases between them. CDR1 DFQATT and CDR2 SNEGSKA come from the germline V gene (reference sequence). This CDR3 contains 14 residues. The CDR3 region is CSARTGGSKDTQYF. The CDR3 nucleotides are TGCAGTGCTAGAACTGGAGGGTCCAAAGATACGCAGTATTTT.

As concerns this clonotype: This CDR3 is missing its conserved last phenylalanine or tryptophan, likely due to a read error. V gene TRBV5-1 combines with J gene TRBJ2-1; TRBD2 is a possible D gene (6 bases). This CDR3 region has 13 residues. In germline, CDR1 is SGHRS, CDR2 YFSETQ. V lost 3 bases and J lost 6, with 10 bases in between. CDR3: CASSSGDANEQFL. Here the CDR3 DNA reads TGCGCCAGCAGCTCGGGGGACGCCAATGAGCAGTTCCTC.

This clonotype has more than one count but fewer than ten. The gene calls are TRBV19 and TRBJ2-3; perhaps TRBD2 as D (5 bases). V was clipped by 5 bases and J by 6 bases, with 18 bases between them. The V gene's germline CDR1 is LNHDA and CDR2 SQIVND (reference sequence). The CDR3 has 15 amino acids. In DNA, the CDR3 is TGTGCCAGTAGTGTTTCGGGATCATCTGGGGATACGCAGTATTTT. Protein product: CASSVSGSSGDTQYF.

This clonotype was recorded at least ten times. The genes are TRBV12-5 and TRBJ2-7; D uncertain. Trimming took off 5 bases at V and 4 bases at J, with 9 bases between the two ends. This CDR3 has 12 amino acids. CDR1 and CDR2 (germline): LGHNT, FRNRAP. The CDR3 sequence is CASGPSVYEQYF. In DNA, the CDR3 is TGTGCTAGTGGTCCCTCGGTGTACGAGCAGTACTTC.

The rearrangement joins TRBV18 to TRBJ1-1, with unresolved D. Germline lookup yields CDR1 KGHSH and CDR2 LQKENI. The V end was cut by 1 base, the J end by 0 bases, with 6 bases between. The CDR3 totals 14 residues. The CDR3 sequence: CASSPQKVNTEAFF. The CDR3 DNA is TGTGCCAGCTCACCACAAAAAGTGAACACTGAAGCTTTCTTT.

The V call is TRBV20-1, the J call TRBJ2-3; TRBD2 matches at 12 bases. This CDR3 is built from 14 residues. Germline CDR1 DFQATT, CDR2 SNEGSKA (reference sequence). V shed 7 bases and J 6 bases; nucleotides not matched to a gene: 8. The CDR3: CSGISTSGGDTQYF. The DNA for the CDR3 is TGCAGTGGAATTTCAACTAGCGGGGGGGATACGCAGTATTTT.

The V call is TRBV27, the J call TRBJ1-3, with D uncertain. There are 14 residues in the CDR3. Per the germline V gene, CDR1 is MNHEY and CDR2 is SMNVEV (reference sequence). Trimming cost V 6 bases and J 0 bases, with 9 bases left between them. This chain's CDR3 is CASRPNNSGNTIYF. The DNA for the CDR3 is TGTGCCAGCAGACCAAATAACTCTGGAAACACCATATATTTT.

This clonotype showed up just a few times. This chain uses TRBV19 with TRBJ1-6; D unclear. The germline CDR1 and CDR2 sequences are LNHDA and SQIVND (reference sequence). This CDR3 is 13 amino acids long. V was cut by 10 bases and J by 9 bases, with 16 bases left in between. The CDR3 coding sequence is TGTGCCACCCAGGAGTTCAACCCTTCACCCCTCCACTTT. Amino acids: CATQEFNPSPLHF. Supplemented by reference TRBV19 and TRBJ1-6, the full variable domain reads DGGITQSPKYLFRKEGQNVTLSCEQNLNHDAMYWYRQDPGQGLRLIYYSQIVNDFQKGDIAEGYSVSREKKESFPLTVTSAQKNPTAFYLCATQEFNPSPLHFGNGTRLTVT.

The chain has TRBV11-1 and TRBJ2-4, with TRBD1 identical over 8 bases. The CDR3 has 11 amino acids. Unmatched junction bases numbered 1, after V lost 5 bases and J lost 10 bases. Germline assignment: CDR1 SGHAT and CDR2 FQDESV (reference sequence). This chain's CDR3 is CASSQGAIQYF. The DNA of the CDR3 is TGTGCCAGCAGCCAGGGGGCAATTCAGTACTTC. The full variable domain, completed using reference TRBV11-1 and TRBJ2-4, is EAEVAQSPRYKITEKSQAVAFWCDPISGHATLYWYRQILGQGPELLVQFQDESVVDDSQLPKDRFSAERLKGVDSTLKIQPAELGDSAMYLCASSQGAIQYFGAGTRLSVL.

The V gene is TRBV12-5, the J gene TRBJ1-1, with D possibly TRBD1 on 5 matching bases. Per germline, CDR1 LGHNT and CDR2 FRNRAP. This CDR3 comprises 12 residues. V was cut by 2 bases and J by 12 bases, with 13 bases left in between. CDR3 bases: TGTGCTAGTGGTTTGCATAGAGGGGAATCTTTCTTT. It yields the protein CASGLHRGESFF.

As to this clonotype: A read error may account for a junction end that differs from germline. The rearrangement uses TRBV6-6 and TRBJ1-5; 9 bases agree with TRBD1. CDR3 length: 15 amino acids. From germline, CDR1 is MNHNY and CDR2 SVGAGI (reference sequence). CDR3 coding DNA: TGTGCCAGCAGTTTCATACAGGGGGCTAACCAGCCCCGGCATTTT. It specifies CASSFIQGANQPRHF.

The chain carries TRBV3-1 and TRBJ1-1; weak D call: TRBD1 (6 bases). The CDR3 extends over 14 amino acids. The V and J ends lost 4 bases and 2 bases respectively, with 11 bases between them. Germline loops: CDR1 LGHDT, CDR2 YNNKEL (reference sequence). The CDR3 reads CASSLGTFNTEAFF. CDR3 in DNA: TGTGCCAGCAGCCTAGGGACATTCAACACTGAAGCTTTCTTT.

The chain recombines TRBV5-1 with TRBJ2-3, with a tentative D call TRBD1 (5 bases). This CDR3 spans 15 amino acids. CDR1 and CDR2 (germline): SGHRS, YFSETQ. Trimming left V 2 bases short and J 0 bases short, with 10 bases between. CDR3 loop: CASSFQGLSTDTQYF. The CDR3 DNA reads TGCGCCAGCAGCTTCCAGGGTTTGAGCACAGATACGCAGTATTTT.

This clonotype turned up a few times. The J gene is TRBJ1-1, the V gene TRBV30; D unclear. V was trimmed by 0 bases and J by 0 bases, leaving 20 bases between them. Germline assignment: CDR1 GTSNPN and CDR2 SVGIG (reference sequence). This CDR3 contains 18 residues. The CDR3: CAWSVPTPLRRLNTEAFF. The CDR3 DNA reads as TGTGCCTGGAGTGTACCAACCCCCCTCCGCAGATTGAACACTGAAGCTTTCTTT.

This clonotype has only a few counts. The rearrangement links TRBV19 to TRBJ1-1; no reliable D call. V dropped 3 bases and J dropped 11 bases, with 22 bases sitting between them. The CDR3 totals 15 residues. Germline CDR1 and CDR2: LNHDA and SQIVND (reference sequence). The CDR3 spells CASSMELGRYWEAFF. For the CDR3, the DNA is TGTGCCAGTAGTATGGAGTTAGGCCGGTACTGGGAGGCTTTCTTT.

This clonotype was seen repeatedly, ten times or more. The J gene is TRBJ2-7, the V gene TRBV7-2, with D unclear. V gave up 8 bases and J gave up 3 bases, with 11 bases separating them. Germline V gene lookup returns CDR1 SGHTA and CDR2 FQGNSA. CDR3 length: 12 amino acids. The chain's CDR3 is CASSSLNYEQYF. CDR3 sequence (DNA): TGTGCCAGCTCATCCCTTAACTACGAGCAGTACTTC.

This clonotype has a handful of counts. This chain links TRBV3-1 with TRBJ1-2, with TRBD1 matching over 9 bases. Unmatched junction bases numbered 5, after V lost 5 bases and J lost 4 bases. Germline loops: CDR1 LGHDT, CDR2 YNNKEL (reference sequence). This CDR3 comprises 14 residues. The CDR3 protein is CASSSTGGLYGYTF. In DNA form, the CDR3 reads TGTGCCAGCAGCTCGACAGGGGGTCTCTATGGCTACACCTTC.